Described below is a single T cell receptor (beta chain) sequence and its context. CDR1 is ENHRY and CDR2 is SYGVKD in the germline V gene. This CDR3 is 14 amino acids long. Trimming at V came to 4 bases and at J to 2 bases, leaving 2 bases not matched to a gene. These data come from a study of blood T cell repertoires in COVID-19. Original processing notes: From reference gene primer amplification, estimates of nucleated cell counts were derived. Libraries were prepared by immunoSEQ multiplex PCR; TCRdb keeps only in-frame clonotypes and omits some of them. Clonal size and the V and J genes are those of that table, whereas D and trimming came from the DNA. In the table there are approximately 160,000 clones, roughly four fifths of which are singletons. Participants came from 20 to 25 US areas, aged roughly 18 to 95 years. Cohorts were based on clinical histories the participants reported. Symptom resolution, clearance, or two negative PCRs marked the recovered donors of Cohort 3.

The chain has TRBV10-3 and TRBJ1-3; TRBD1 agrees at 7 bases. The TCR sequence derives from a man between 50 and 59 years old who had recovered from COVID-19. Input material: PBMCs or T cells enriched from blood (not recorded which). For the CDR3, the DNA is TGTGCCATCAGTGGACAGGGTCCTGGAAACACCATATATTTT. Residues: CAISGQGPGNTIYF.